This T cell receptor beta chain is drawn from a study of T-cell memory formation after mild COVID-19 (dated by TCRdb to 2020 to 2022). In terms of the full investigation: TCR sequence clusters from the two donors were largely donor specific. The cohort comprised two young, previously healthy adult volunteers, one female and one male. Longitudinal TCRalpha and TCRbeta repertoire sequencing tracked T-cell clones expanding and contracting after mild COVID-19 in two donors.

This clonotype occurred a few times. It lacks a known antigen. No base qualities exist here, and no much larger clone lies one base off it. Sequenced on an Illumina NovaSeq 6000. TCRalpha and TCRbeta cDNA libraries were built by 5'RACE with constant-segment primers, adding sample barcodes and unique molecular identifiers. Trizol reagent was used to extract RNA from every sample. Libraries were amplified in two PCR steps, with a second sample barcode and Illumina TruSeq adapters added in the second step. The libraries were sequenced on an Illumina NovaSeq using 2 x 150 bp paired-end reads. In the original analysis: Demultiplexing of reads and collapsing into UMI-guided consensus sequences were performed with migec v1.2.7. Using mixcr v2.1.11, the UMI consensuses were aligned to TRA and TRB V and J templates and assembled into clonotypes. A clonotype was counted as expanded or contracted only when both edgeR and NoisET called the clonotype significant, with the noise models trained on biological replicates. For edgeR calls, the cutoffs were a false discovery rate-adjusted p below 0.01 and a log2 fold-change threshold of 1. As an exploratory analysis of dynamics, PCA with hierarchical clustering was applied to max-normalized trajectories of the 1000 most abundant clonotypes. Separately sequenced CD4+ and CD8+ repertoires were used to assign the CD4 or CD8 phenotype of responding clones. Using fastp at Q25 and MiXCR, TCRdb reprocessed the public reads and kept productive beta chains. Each CDR3 protein gets just one entry, which takes the most common genes and DNA from the rows behind it. TCRdb, rather than the study authors, made the V and J calls. This sample comprises fewer than 150,000 distinct CDR3 sequences, 13% to 15% of them detected only once. The ten top clones hold around 30% of the sample.

Ficoll-Paque density gradient centrifugation was used to isolate PBMCs. Reading from cysteine to phenylalanine, the CDR3 counts 16 amino acids. Only the CDR3 DNA stays, 48 bases, in frame from base 1. As encoded in the germline V gene, CDR1 is MNHGY while CDR2 is SVAAGI. Between the V and J ends, shortened by 8 bases and 1 base respectively, the junction contains 18 bases. Broader findings and caveats from the paper: Whether the second-wave clones peaking on day 37 were SARS-CoV-2 specific was not confirmed. Clones contracting from day 15 to 85 had balanced CD4/CD8 phenotypes, while a second wave expanding from day 15 to 37 was biased towards CD4+. The detection of some responding clones in pre-infection memory suggests that pre-existing cross-reactive memory T cells joined the SARS-CoV-2 response. Only a couple of mild cases were covered in the study, and larger cohorts including severe cases with pre-infection samples were considered necessary. Contracting CD4+ clones appeared mostly in the CM and EM memory subsets, whereas CD8+ clones were enriched in EMRA.

The specimen was PBMCs or a T cell subset sorted from them (not recorded which). Here the chain combines TRBV6-9 and TRBJ1-5; a confident D gene designation cannot be given. The clonotype comes from an adult woman who had mild COVID-19 (a few samples of this study predate the infection). The sample titles of this study are shuffled in the database, so cell type and time point are left out; the donor was told from shared clones. DNA sequence: TGTGCCAGCCCTAGGTGGGCGGGAATGAGCAATCAGCCCCAGCATTTT. Its protein is CASPRWAGMSNQPQHF.